Sequencing of this T cell receptor beta chain was carried out in a study of blood T cell repertoires in COVID-19. Study-wide background: The samples span acute and convalescent COVID-19 from the United States, Italy and Spain.

The assay was immunoSEQ multiplex PCR, and TCRdb's table has in-frame clones only and misses some. The sample has a few hundred thousand clones, roughly 85% seen once. Germline V gene data show CDR1 as SGHVS and CDR2 as FNYEAQ. The V end was cut by 1 base, the J end by 5 bases, with 8 bases between. This CDR3 region has 13 residues. The V and J genes are TRBV7-6 and TRBJ1-1; D not resolved. The material sequenced was peripheral blood. The TCR originated in a woman aged 18-29 years with acute or convalescent COVID-19. The CDR3 coding sequence is TGTGCCAGCAGCTTAGATTTGCGTACTGAAGCTTTCTTT. Protein product: CASSLDLRTEAFF.